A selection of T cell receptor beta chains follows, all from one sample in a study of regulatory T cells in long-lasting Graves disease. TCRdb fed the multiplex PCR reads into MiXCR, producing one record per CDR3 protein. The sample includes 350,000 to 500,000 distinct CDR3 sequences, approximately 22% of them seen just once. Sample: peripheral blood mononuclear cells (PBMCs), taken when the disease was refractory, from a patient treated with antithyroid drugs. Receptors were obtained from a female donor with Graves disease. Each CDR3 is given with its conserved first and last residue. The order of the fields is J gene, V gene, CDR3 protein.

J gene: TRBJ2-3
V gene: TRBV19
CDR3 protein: CASSKDRISSTDTQYF

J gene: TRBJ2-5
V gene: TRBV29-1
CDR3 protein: CSVGGSSGSPETQYF

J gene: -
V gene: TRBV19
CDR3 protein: CASSRGLGSYNEQFF

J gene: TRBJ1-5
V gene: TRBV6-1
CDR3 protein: CASSDTRANQPQHF

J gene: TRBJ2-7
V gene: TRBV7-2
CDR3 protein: CASSFRLGEQYF

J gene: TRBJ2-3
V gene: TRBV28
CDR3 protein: CASSWLAGVRDTQYF

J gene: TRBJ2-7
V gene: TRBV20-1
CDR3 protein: CSAIAQGDIDEQYF

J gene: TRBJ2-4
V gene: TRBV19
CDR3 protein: CASSPHGPGMDIQYF

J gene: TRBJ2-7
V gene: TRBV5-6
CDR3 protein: CASSLVGAGGKSYEQYF

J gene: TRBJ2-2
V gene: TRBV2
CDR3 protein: CASGYRGGAGELFF

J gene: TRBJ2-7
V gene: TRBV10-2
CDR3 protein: CASREGQTSSYEQYF

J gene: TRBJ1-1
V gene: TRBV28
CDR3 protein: CASSLPLYGVGMNTEAFF

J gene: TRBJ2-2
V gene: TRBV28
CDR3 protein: CASSLFGGNTGELLF

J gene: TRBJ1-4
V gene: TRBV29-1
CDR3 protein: CSVSDRTNEKLFF

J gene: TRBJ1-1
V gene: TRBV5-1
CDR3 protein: CASSEGTGGWKNTEAFF

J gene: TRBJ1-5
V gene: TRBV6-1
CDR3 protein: CASSLGAEQPQHF

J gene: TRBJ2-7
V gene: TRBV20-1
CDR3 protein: CSARDYPPRRESSYEQYF

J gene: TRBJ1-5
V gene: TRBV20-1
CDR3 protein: CSARDWSGSNQPQHF

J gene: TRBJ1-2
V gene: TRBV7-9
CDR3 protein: CASSLAPGTDGYTF

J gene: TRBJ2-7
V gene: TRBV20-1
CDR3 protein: CSATTGIAYEQYF

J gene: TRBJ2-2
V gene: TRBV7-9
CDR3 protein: CASSLGLAGANTGELFF

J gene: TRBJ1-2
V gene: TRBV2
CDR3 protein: CASSVTEGYGYTF

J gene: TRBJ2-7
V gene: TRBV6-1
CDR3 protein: CASSEAPADSYEQYF

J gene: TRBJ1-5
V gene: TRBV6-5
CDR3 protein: CASSLRQGHQPQHF

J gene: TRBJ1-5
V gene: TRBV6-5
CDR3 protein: CASSYPGTRDSNQPQHF

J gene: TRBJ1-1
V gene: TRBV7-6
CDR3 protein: CASSLTGTGFRTEAFF

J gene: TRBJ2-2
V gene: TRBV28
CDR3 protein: CASIRQAGTGELFF

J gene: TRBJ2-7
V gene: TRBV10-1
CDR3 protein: CASNEGIYEQYF

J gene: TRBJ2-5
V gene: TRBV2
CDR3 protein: CASIGETQYF

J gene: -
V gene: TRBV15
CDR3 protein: CATSRGLAAYNEQFF

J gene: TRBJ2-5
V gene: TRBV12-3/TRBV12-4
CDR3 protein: CASRLLPNDRSPYF

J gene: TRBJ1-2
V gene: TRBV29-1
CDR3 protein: CSVEDYGYTF

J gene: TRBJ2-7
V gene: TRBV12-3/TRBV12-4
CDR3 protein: CASSLAGGGRTYEQYF

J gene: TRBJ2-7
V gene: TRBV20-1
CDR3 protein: CSARDWGGRLSYEQYF

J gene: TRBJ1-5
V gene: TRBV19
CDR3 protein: CASSHRGFDQPQHF

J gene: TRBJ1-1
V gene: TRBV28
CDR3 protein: CASSLALGQGGSTEAFF

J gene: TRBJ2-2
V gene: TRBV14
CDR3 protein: CASSLSKGARGPSNTGELFF